This T cell receptor (beta chain) was sequenced in a study of blood T cell repertoires in COVID-19. Overall study: COVID-19 samples, acute and convalescent, were from the United States, Italy and Spain. PBMCs, B-cell-depleted T cells, or T cells provided the cDNA or gDNA that made up the material.

Trimming took off 0 bases at V and 2 bases at J, with 13 bases between the two ends. Per germline, CDR1 LGHNT and CDR2 FRNRAP. This CDR3 has 16 amino acids. Original methodology: Estimated nucleated cell counts came from reference gene primer amplification. Sequencing was performed with immunoSEQ multiplex PCR; in TCRdb, only in-frame clones are kept and a portion is missing. That table supplies the V and J calls and clone size; D and trimming were determined from the DNA. This table has 150,000 to 200,000 clones, 75% to 90% appearing once. Sequencing was carried out using peripheral blood. The chain has TRBV12-5 and TRBJ2-5, with a tentative D call TRBD1 (5 bases). The sequence was collected from a human donor in a cohort sampled during active COVID-19. The CDR3 DNA reads as TGTGCTAGTGGTTTGGTACAGGTAGGGGCTCAAGAGACCCAGTACTTC. Residues: CASGLVQVGAQETQYF.